The next 25 T cell receptor beta chains were all read from a single sample in a study of T cells in localized non-small cell lung cancer. Clones were read by immunoSEQ multiplex PCR, and TCRdb kept only the in-frame ones, dropping some. The sample holds approximately 41,000 clones, roughly 91% seen once. The sequencing here drew on PBMCs, taken before any cancer treatment. The receptors derive from a woman between 35 and 70 years old with stage II lung adenocarcinoma.

The chain links TRBV6-1 to TRBJ2-7; the match to TRBD1 covers 7 bases. The ends lost 6 bases at V and 5 bases at J; junction bases unmatched: 4. Germline CDR1 and CDR2: MNHNS and SASEGT. The CDR3 runs to 12 residues. The chain's CDR3 is CASRDRSNEQYF. CDR3 nucleotides: TGTGCCAGCAGGGACAGGTCTAACGAGCAGTACTTC.

The chain employs TRBV5-6 and TRBJ1-6; TRBD1 matches 8 bases. The CDR3 covers 17 residues. V was clipped by 1 base and J by 8 bases; unmatched bases: 11. The V gene's germline CDR1 is SGHDT and CDR2 YYEEEE. In DNA, the CDR3 is TGTGCCAGCAGCTTGCTAGGACAGGGAGCGAAAGATTCACCCCTCCACTTT. It encodes CASSLLGQGAKDSPLHF. Full variable domain (rest looked up from reference TRBV5-6 and TRBJ1-6): DAGVTQSPTHLIKTRGQQVTLRCSPKSGHDTVSWYQQALGQGPQFIFQYYEEEERQRGNFPDRFSGHQFPNYSSELNVNALLLGDSALYLCASSLLGQGAKDSPLHFGNGTRLTVT.

The rearrangement uses TRBV9 and TRBJ2-2; D perhaps matches TRBD1 (5 bases). Germline CDR1 and CDR2: SGDLS and YYNGEE. V lost 3 bases and J lost 5, with 14 bases in between. CDR3 length equals 15 residues. CDR3 protein: CASSAYEGVTGELFF. CDR3 coding DNA: TGTGCCAGCAGCGCTTATGAAGGGGTTACCGGGGAGCTGTTTTTT.

The chain combines TRBV27 with TRBJ2-6; maybe TRBD1 (6 bases). V lost 6 bases and J 0 bases, leaving 18 bases between the germline ends. CDR1 and CDR2 from the germline V gene are MNHEY and SMNVEV (reference sequence). CDR3 length equals 18 residues. As DNA, the CDR3 is TGTGCCAGCAGGCGGACAAGGGGGTCTGGCTCTGGGGCCAACGTCCTGACTTTC. This codes for CASRRTRGSGSGANVLTF.

This clone was counted only a few times. The gene calls are TRBV28 and TRBJ2-1; 7 bases are a match to TRBD2. CDR3 length: 12 residues. Germline V gene lookup returns CDR1 MDHEN and CDR2 SYDVKM. Losses at the gene ends were 8 bases for V and 2 bases for J; bases not matched to a gene: 0. The CDR3 DNA follows: TGTGCCAGCGGGGGGGCCTACAATGAGCAGTTCTTC. Translated: CASGGAYNEQFF.

The V gene is TRBV2, the J gene TRBJ1-5; 7 bases fit TRBD1. Germline loops: CDR1 SNHLY, CDR2 FYNNEI. This CDR3 region has 16 residues. After removal of 6 bases from V and 0 bases from J, the junction contained 8 bases not matched to a gene. CDR3 sequence reads: CASRFNRGISNQPQHF. CDR3 bases: TGTGCCAGCAGATTTAACAGGGGAATTAGCAATCAGCCCCAGCATTTT.

The chain is built from TRBV7-7 and TRBJ2-2; no clear D gene. V lost 1 base and J 7 bases, leaving 7 bases between the germline ends. Germline-derived CDR1 and CDR2 are SSHAT and FNYEAQ (reference sequence). The CDR3 is 13 amino acids. Here the CDR3 reads CASSLDRFGELFF. DNA of the CDR3: TGTGCCAGCAGCTTAGACCGGTTCGGGGAGCTGTTTTTT.

The genes are TRBV25-1 and TRBJ1-4; D gene ambiguous. Germline CDR1 MGHDK, CDR2 SYGVNS. The CDR3 sequence is 15 residues long. V gave up 0 bases and J gave up 3 bases, with 8 bases separating them. The DNA for the CDR3 is TGTGCCAGCAGTGAATATCTTCCCTCTAATGAAAAACTGTTTTTT. It encodes CASSEYLPSNEKLFF. Looking up the rest from reference TRBV25-1 and TRBJ1-4 gives the full variable domain: EADIYQTPRYLVIGTGKKITLECSQTMGHDKMYWYQQDPGMELHLIHYSYGVNSTEKGDLSSESTVSRIRTEHFPLTLESARPSHTSQYLCASSEYLPSNEKLFFGSGTQLSVL.

The gene calls are TRBV5-1 and TRBJ1-3; TRBD1 is a possible D gene (5 bases). Deletions cut 2 bases from V and 0 bases from J, with 12 bases between. CDR1 SGHRS and CDR2 YFSETQ come from the germline V gene. The length of the CDR3 is 16 residues. Written as DNA, the CDR3 is TGCGCCAGCAGCTTTTTAGGGGACCTCTCTGGAAACACCATATATTTT. Its protein is CASSFLGDLSGNTIYF.

This clone was picked up one time. The chain recombines TRBV21-1 with TRBJ1-1. TRBV21-1 is labeled a pseudogene. The CDR3 runs to 17 residues. For the CDR3, the DNA is TGTGCCAGCAGCAAATTGGGAGCCGACAAGTGGTACACTGAAGCTTTCTTT. This sequence encodes CASSKLGADKWYTEAFF.

This clone appeared a single time. The chain employs TRBV5-5 and TRBJ2-7; D might be TRBD1 or TRBD2, each matching 5 bases. CDR1 is SGHKS and CDR2 is YYEKEE in the germline V gene (reference sequence). This CDR3 is 16 amino acids long. V lost 4 bases, J lost 2 bases, and 19 bases lay in between. The CDR3 DNA follows: TGTGCCAGCAGCCTGACCCCAGGGAGCACTGCCTACGAGCAGTACTTC. This codes for CASSLTPGSTAYEQYF.

The rearrangement links TRBV7-3 to TRBJ1-6; D is unresolved. Trimming took 3 bases from V and 7 from J, leaving 13 bases between them. Germline loops: CDR1 SGHTA, CDR2 FQGTGA. CDR3 size: 15 residues. This chain's CDR3 is CASSLTPGPNSPLHF. Written as DNA, the CDR3 is TGTGCCAGCAGCTTGACACCGGGCCCCAATTCACCCCTCCACTTT.

V usage is TRBV28 and J usage is TRBJ1-1; tentatively, D is TRBD1 (5 bases). The germline V gene has CDR1 MDHEN and CDR2 SYDVKM. Trimming removed 7 bases at V and 5 bases at J, with 20 bases between. The length of the CDR3 is 15 residues. CDR3 sequence: CASTKGAAGLTEAFF. DNA of the CDR3: TGTGCCAGCACTAAAGGGGCAGCCGGGCTTACTGAAGCTTTCTTT.

The chain joins TRBV5-1 to TRBJ2-7, with TRBD1 matching over 7 bases. The germline CDR1 and CDR2 sequences are SGHRS and YFSETQ. The V gene end was trimmed by 4 bases and the J gene end by 3 bases; junction bases not matched to a gene: 10. The CDR3 extends over 15 amino acids. The CDR3 nucleotides read TGCGCCAGCAGCCCCTCGGGACAGTCGGTCTACGAGCAGTACTTC. Translation gives CASSPSGQSVYEQYF.

The chain has TRBV5-4 and TRBJ1-4; tentatively, D is TRBD1 (5 bases). The germline V and J ends were trimmed by 3 bases and 0 bases, with 9 bases remaining between them. The CDR3 runs 15 residues. Germline loops: CDR1 SGHNT, CDR2 YYREEE (reference sequence). CDR3 coding DNA: TGTGCCAGCAGCTCTAGGGGCGCAACTAATGAAAAACTGTTTTTT. It codes for CASSSRGATNEKLFF. The variable domain in full, with the rest retrieved from reference TRBV5-4 and TRBJ1-4, is ETGVTQSPTHLIKTRGQQVTLRCSSQSGHNTVSWYQQALGQGPQFIFQYYREEENGRGNFPPRFSGLQFPNYSSELNVNALELDDSALYLCASSSRGATNEKLFFGSGTQLSVL.

V gene TRBV28 combines with J gene TRBJ2-7; TRBD2 is a possible D gene (5 bases). Deletions cut 6 bases from V and 3 bases from J, with 15 bases between. Per germline, CDR1 MDHEN and CDR2 SYDVKM. CDR3 length: 14 residues. The DNA for the CDR3 is TGTGCCAGCAGCACCGGGCCACTAGTCTACGAGCAGTACTTC. It codes for CASSTGPLVYEQYF. The full variable domain, in which reference TRBV28 and TRBJ2-7 provide the parts outside the CDR3, is DVKVTQSSRYLVKRTGEKVFLECVQDMDHENMFWYRQDPGLGLRLIYFSYDVKMKEKGDIPEGYSVSREKKERFSLILESASTNQTSMYLCASSTGPLVYEQYFGPGTRLTVT.

This CDR3 is CASSDVGSYEQYF. Written as DNA, the CDR3 is TGTGCCAGCAGTGACGTAGGCTCCTACGAGCAGTACTTC. J is TRBJ2-7 and V is TRBV2; D is ambiguous. This CDR3 is 13 amino acids long. The V end lost 3 bases, the J end lost 0 bases, and 6 bases lay between the germline ends. Per the germline V gene, CDR1 is SNHLY and CDR2 is FYNNEI.

V and J are TRBV27 and TRBJ2-5; possible D gene TRBD1, 6 bases. Germline V gives CDR1 MNHEY, CDR2 SMNVEV (reference sequence). Trimming pared 6 bases from V and 0 bases from J, leaving 8 bases between. The CDR3 contains 13 residues. The CDR3 here is CASRQGNQETQYF. In DNA, the CDR3 is TGTGCCAGCAGACAGGGAAACCAAGAGACCCAGTACTTC.

The CDR3: CASAGAREGDEQFF. As DNA, the CDR3 is TGTGCCAGCGCTGGGGCCAGGGAAGGGGATGAGCAGTTCTTC. The chain couples TRBV28 to TRBJ2-1; D perhaps matches TRBD1 (5 bases). In germline, CDR1 is MDHEN, CDR2 SYDVKM. CDR3 length: 14 residues. V was clipped by 8 bases and J by 8 bases, with 19 bases between them. The full variable domain, completed using reference TRBV28 and TRBJ2-1, is DVKVTQSSRYLVKRTGEKVFLECVQDMDHENMFWYRQDPGLGLRLIYFSYDVKMKEKGDIPEGYSVSREKKERFSLILESASTNQTSMYLCASAGAREGDEQFFGPGTRLTVL.

The chain joins TRBV25-1 to TRBJ2-1, with 14 bases lining up with TRBD2. This CDR3 region has 16 residues. V was pared by 6 bases and J by 5 bases, with 6 bases of the junction left unmatched. Germline CDR1 and CDR2: MGHDK and SYGVNS. The CDR3 protein is CASSQGLAGDHNEQFF. CDR3 sequence (DNA): TGTGCCAGCAGCCAGGGACTAGCGGGAGACCACAATGAGCAGTTCTTC.

The chain joins TRBV4-1 to TRBJ2-2; the D is unclear. The CDR3 totals 14 residues. Deletions cut 1 base from V and 5 bases from J, with 8 bases between. Germline V gene lookup returns CDR1 MGHRA and CDR2 YSYEKL. CDR3 nucleotide sequence: TGCGCCAGCAGCCAAGTCTTAGGGACCGGGGAGCTGTTTTTT. This translates into CASSQVLGTGELFF.

The chain is built from TRBV29-1 and TRBJ1-2; D remains ambiguous. Germline lookup yields CDR1 SQVTM and CDR2 ANQGSEA. The CDR3 has 13 residues. Trimming took 0 bases from V and 5 from J, leaving 10 bases between them. The CDR3 is CSVEDPDSYGYTF. The CDR3 DNA reads as TGCAGCGTTGAAGATCCGGACTCATATGGCTACACCTTC.

The chain employs TRBV19 and TRBJ1-2; TRBD1 is a possible D gene (6 bases). V was trimmed by 6 bases and J by 6 bases, leaving 11 bases between them. The germline gives CDR1 LNHDA, CDR2 SQIVND (reference sequence). CDR3 length: 12 residues. The CDR3 protein is CASRQGPHGYTF. CDR3 nucleotide sequence: TGTGCCAGTAGACAGGGACCCCATGGCTACACCTTC.

The chain uses TRBV28 and TRBJ2-7; no firm D call. Germline CDR1 is MDHEN and CDR2 is SYDVKM. V lost 4 bases and J 3 bases, leaving 7 bases between the germline ends. CDR3 length: 12 residues. This CDR3 is CASSSSRYEQYF. Written as DNA, the CDR3 is TGTGCCAGCAGTTCCTCTCGCTACGAGCAGTACTTC.

The genes are TRBV11-3 and TRBJ2-7; a weak D match, TRBD2 (7 bases). The V end lost 3 bases, the J end lost 7 bases, and 13 bases lay between the germline ends. The CDR3 is made up of 13 amino acids. The V gene's germline CDR1 is SGHNT and CDR2 YENEEA. The CDR3 coding sequence is TGTGCCAGCAGCTTTGAGGGGGGGCGGGAGCAGTACTTC. Protein sequence: CASSFEGGREQYF. The complete variable domain, with remaining parts taken from reference TRBV11-3 and TRBJ2-7, reads EAGVVQSPRYKIIEKKQPVAFWCNPISGHNTLYWYLQNLGQGPELLIRYENEEAVDDSQLPKDRFSAERLKGVDSTLKIQPAELGDSAVYLCASSFEGGREQYFGPGTRLTVT.